A single sample gave rise to the 18 T cell receptor beta chains below, sequenced in a study of CD8 T cells in cerebrospinal fluid in Alzheimer's disease. TCRdb reprocessed the 10x single-cell sequencing reads; each CDR3 protein has one entry and no DNA is given. In total, the table holds roughly 1,700 distinct CDR3 sequences. The sample consisted of cerebrospinal fluid. The source is a human donor with mild cognitive impairment.

This clonotype is medium-sized by frequency. The chain couples TRBV20-1 to TRBJ2-7; TCRdb's assignment of TRBD2 cannot be checked, as there is no DNA. The CDR3 is 13 residues long. The germline CDR1 and CDR2 sequences are DFQATT and SNEGSKA (reference sequence). This chain's CDR3 is CSATTGREYEQYF.

This clonotype is medium-sized by frequency. The genes are TRBV29-1 and TRBJ1-4. CDR1 is SQVTM, CDR2 ANQGSEA, per germline. CDR3 size: 13 residues. The chain's CDR3 is CSVLAGTNEKLFF.

The chain uses TRBV9 and TRBJ2-5; TCRdb proposes TRBD1, but this gene call is untestable without DNA. Germline values: CDR1 SGDLS, CDR2 YYNGEE. The CDR3 sequence is 16 residues long. The CDR3 protein is CASSVDGSGRGETQYF.

Judged by frequency, this clonotype is medium-sized. The V gene is TRBV7-2, the J gene TRBJ1-4; TCRdb's assignment of TRBD1 cannot be checked, as there is no DNA. Looked up from germline, CDR1 is SGHTA and CDR2 is FQGNSA. The CDR3 length is 14 residues. The chain's CDR3 is CASSSGQGTEKLFF.

In terms of frequency, this clonotype is medium-sized. The chain recombines TRBV7-9 with TRBJ1-6. The CDR3 runs to 16 residues. Germline V lookup: CDR1 SEHNR, CDR2 FQNEAQ (reference sequence). CDR3 loop: CASSLGGSSYNSPLHF.

This clonotype registers large by frequency. V is TRBV7-2 and J is TRBJ1-6; the D call from TCRdb, TRBD1, cannot be confirmed without DNA. CDR1 is SGHTA, CDR2 FQGNSA, per germline. CDR3 length: 16 amino acids. CDR3 region: CASSFRQVGSSSPLHF.

Judged by frequency, this clonotype is medium-sized. This rearrangement joins TRBV6-1 to TRBJ1-6; absent DNA, TCRdb's TRBD1 call cannot be checked. The germline CDR1 and CDR2 sequences are MNHNS and SASEGT. This CDR3 has 16 amino acids. CDR3 region: CASSEVWTGAQSPLHF.

The chain combines TRBV19 with TRBJ1-1. This CDR3 has 13 amino acids. Germline V gene lookup returns CDR1 LNHDA and CDR2 SQIVND (reference sequence). CDR3 loop: CASSISRNTEAFF.

Its frequency marks this clonotype as medium-sized. The chain carries TRBV7-9 and TRBJ1-1. This CDR3 comprises 16 residues. Germline V gene lookup returns CDR1 SEHNR and CDR2 FQNEAQ (reference sequence). The CDR3 here is CASSFRQGPSNTEAFF.

This clonotype registers large by frequency. The V gene is TRBV7-2, the J gene TRBJ2-1; without DNA, the TCRdb call of TRBD1 cannot be checked. There are 15 residues in the CDR3. Germline V lookup: CDR1 SGHTA, CDR2 FQGNSA. CDR3 region: CASSSRGSSYNEQFF.

Frequency places this clonotype as large. The chain joins TRBV29-1 to TRBJ2-7. Germline V CDR1 and CDR2: SQVTM, ANQGSEA. The CDR3 runs 12 residues. CDR3 region: CSVRRQTDEQYF.

This chain uses TRBV5-4 with TRBJ2-1. The CDR3 loop spans 13 amino acids. The germline gives CDR1 SGHNT, CDR2 YYREEE (reference sequence). CDR3 sequence reads: CASRLDSYNEQFF. Filled out from reference TRBV5-4 and TRBJ2-1, the complete variable domain reads ETGVTQSPTHLIKTRGQQVTLRCSSQSGHNTVSWYQQALGQGPQFIFQYYREEENGRGNFPPRFSGLQFPNYSSELNVNALELDDSALYLCASRLDSYNEQFFGPGTRLTVL.

This clonotype is identified as medium-sized from frequency. The chain links TRBV6-5 to TRBJ1-1; TCRdb's D call of TRBD1 is untestable without DNA. The CDR3 sequence is 14 residues long. CDR1 and CDR2 from the germline V gene are MNHEY and SVGAGI. CDR3 amino acids: CASRASGQNRGAFF.

This clonotype is identified as medium-sized from frequency. V usage is TRBV7-9 and J usage is TRBJ2-1. There are 13 residues in the CDR3. CDR1 and CDR2 (germline): SEHNR, FQNEAQ (reference sequence). The chain's CDR3 is CASSLTAYNEQFF. The whole variable domain, filled in from reference TRBV7-9 and TRBJ2-1, reads DTGVSQNPRHKITKRGQNVTFRCDPISEHNRLYWYRQTLGQGPEFLTYFQNEAQLEKSRLLSDRFSAERPKGSFSTLEIQRTEQGDSAMYLCASSLTAYNEQFFGPGTRLTVL.

This clonotype is classed as medium-sized by frequency. V is TRBV19 and J is TRBJ2-2. The CDR3 loop spans 11 amino acids. CDR1 and CDR2 from the germline V gene are LNHDA and SQIVND (reference sequence). CDR3 loop: CASNWGGELFF.

CDR3 amino acids: CASSMVSGSGTQYF. The V and J genes are TRBV19 and TRBJ2-5; the D call of TRBD1 rests on TCRdb alone, since no DNA is present to check it. Germline-derived CDR1 and CDR2 are LNHDA and SQIVND (reference sequence). This CDR3 comprises 14 residues.

According to its frequency, this clonotype is medium-sized (0.01 to 0.1%). This chain joins TRBV28 and TRBJ1-2; as DNA is missing, the TRBD1 call by TCRdb cannot be tested. CDR3 length equals 13 residues. Looked up from germline, CDR1 is MDHEN and CDR2 is SYDVKM. The CDR3 sequence is CASSFRDRGGYTF.

Here the CDR3 reads CASSPRAGVGGELFF. The rearrangement links TRBV7-2 to TRBJ2-2; the TCRdb D gene call, TRBD1, has no DNA to confirm it. CDR1 SGHTA and CDR2 FQGNSA come from the germline V gene. The CDR3 consists of 15 residues.